A selection of T cell receptor beta chains follows, all from one sample in a study of cytomegalovirus exposure and HLA in healthy donors. Sequenced by immunoSEQ multiplex PCR; TCRdb stores in-frame clones only, minus some. This repertoire shows around 150,000 clones, approximately 80% found once; its top ten account for 2% to 2.5%. The sequenced sample consisted of PBMCs. These receptor sequences come from a boy between 2 and 10 years old in good health and CMV-seronegative. CDR3s include the opening cysteine and the closing phenylalanine or tryptophan. The D gene is left open where the match is weak. Expanded clones get a size class; other rows say once, few or many, or leave the size out.

j_gene: TRBJ2-7
v_gene: TRBV6-5
abundance: once
d_gene: TRBD1
CDR3aa: CASYRDRDSEQYF
CDR3nt: TGTGCCAGCTACCGGGACAGGGACTCCGAGCAGTACTTC

j_gene: TRBJ1-1
v_gene: TRBV10-3
abundance: .
d_gene: .
CDR3aa: CARAGDTEAFF
CDR3nt: TGTGCGCGTGCGGGGGACACTGAAGCTTTCTTT

j_gene: TRBJ1-6
v_gene: TRBV10-2
abundance: .
d_gene: .
CDR3aa: CASQGRVGRSPLHF
CDR3nt: TGCGCCAGCCAAGGCAGGGTGGGAAGGTCACCCCTCCACTTT

j_gene: TRBJ1-3
v_gene: TRBV6-1
abundance: .
d_gene: .
CDR3aa: CASTVGSGNTIYF
CDR3nt: TGTGCCAGCACGGTCGGCTCTGGAAACACCATATATTTT

j_gene: TRBJ1-5
v_gene: TRBV19
abundance: .
d_gene: TRBD1
CDR3aa: CASRDRAYQPQHF
CDR3nt: TGTGCCAGTAGGGACAGGGCTTATCAGCCCCAGCATTTT

j_gene: TRBJ2-3
v_gene: TRBV4-3
abundance: .
d_gene: .
CDR3aa: CASSQDLASVRTDTQYF
CDR3nt: TGCGCCAGCAGCCAAGATCTGGCTAGCGTCAGAACAGATACGCAGTATTTT

j_gene: TRBJ1-1
v_gene: TRBV6-4
abundance: .
d_gene: .
CDR3aa: CASSDGRYTEAFF
CDR3nt: TGTGCCAGCAGTGACGGGCGATACACTGAAGCTTTCTTT

j_gene: TRBJ2-1
v_gene: TRBV27
abundance: once
d_gene: TRBD1
CDR3aa: CASGRGPYNEQFF
CDR3nt: TGTGCCAGCGGCAGGGGGCCCTACAATGAGCAGTTCTTC

j_gene: TRBJ2-3
v_gene: TRBV30
abundance: few
d_gene: .
CDR3aa: CAWSGVGADTQYF
CDR3nt: TGTGCCTGGAGTGGGGTAGGGGCAGATACGCAGTATTTT

j_gene: TRBJ2-2
v_gene: TRBV7-9
abundance: .
d_gene: TRBD1
CDR3aa: CASSLTGTDTGELFF
CDR3nt: TGTGCCAGCAGCTTGACAGGGACCGACACCGGGGAGCTGTTTTTT

j_gene: TRBJ2-7
v_gene: TRBV9
abundance: .
d_gene: TRBD2
CDR3aa: CASSVDLAGAYEQYF
CDR3nt: TGTGCCAGCAGCGTAGATCTAGCGGGGGCTTACGAGCAGTACTTC

j_gene: TRBJ2-1
v_gene: TRBV5-4
abundance: .
d_gene: .
CDR3aa: CASSLSVGSSYNEQFF
CDR3nt: TGTGCCAGCAGCTTGTCAGTGGGGAGCTCCTACAATGAGCAGTTCTTC

j_gene: TRBJ2-5
v_gene: TRBV6-5
abundance: few
d_gene: .
CDR3aa: CASSYSSVSAQYF
CDR3nt: TGTGCCAGCAGTTACTCTTCCGTCTCGGCCCAGTACTTC

j_gene: TRBJ1-2
v_gene: TRBV6-1
abundance: .
d_gene: TRBD1
CDR3aa: CASSEFSPGGGGYTF
CDR3nt: TGTGCCAGCAGTGAATTTTCTCCAGGGGGCGGTGGCTACACCTTC

j_gene: TRBJ1-3
v_gene: TRBV29-1
abundance: .
d_gene: .
CDR3aa: CSVEAGSSSGNTIYF
CDR3nt: TGCAGCGTTGAAGCTGGGAGCAGCTCTGGAAACACCATATATTTT

j_gene: TRBJ1-1
v_gene: TRBV7-2
abundance: .
d_gene: TRBD1
CDR3aa: CASSPTPQGAEAFF
CDR3nt: TGTGCCAGCAGCCCGACACCACAGGGGGCTGAAGCTTTCTTT

j_gene: TRBJ1-2
v_gene: TRBV5-1
abundance: once
d_gene: TRBD1
CDR3aa: CASSLGQGSGGYTF
CDR3nt: TGCGCCAGCAGCTTGGGACAGGGTAGCGGCGGCTACACCTTC

j_gene: TRBJ2-7
v_gene: TRBV10-2
abundance: .
d_gene: .
CDR3aa: CASTASLPASEQYF
CDR3nt: TGCGCCAGCACCGCTTCTCTGCCTGCGAGCGAGCAGTACTTT

j_gene: TRBJ1-4
v_gene: TRBV6-5
abundance: .
d_gene: .
CDR3aa: CASRTRAGREKLFF
CDR3nt: TGTGCCAGCAGAACCCGGGCGGGGCGTGAAAAACTGTTTTTT

j_gene: TRBJ1-4
v_gene: TRBV7-7
abundance: .
d_gene: TRBD1
CDR3aa: CASSPRTGEKEKLFF
CDR3nt: TGTGCCAGCAGCCCTCGGACAGGGGAAAAAGAAAAACTGTTTTTT

j_gene: TRBJ1-1
v_gene: TRBV13
abundance: .
d_gene: .
CDR3aa: CASRLWKGPTVEAFF
CDR3nt: TGTGCCAGCAGATTATGGAAAGGACCGACAGTTGAAGCTTTCTTT

j_gene: TRBJ2-5
v_gene: TRBV7-9
abundance: .
d_gene: TRBD1
CDR3aa: CASSAGQGARKTQYF
CDR3nt: TGTGCCAGCAGCGCGGGACAGGGGGCGCGGAAGACCCAGTACTTC

j_gene: TRBJ2-1
v_gene: TRBV9
abundance: .
d_gene: TRBD2
CDR3aa: CASSVQLAGVHEQFF
CDR3nt: TGTGCCAGCAGCGTGCAGTTAGCGGGAGTTCATGAGCAGTTCTTC

j_gene: TRBJ2-4
v_gene: TRBV11-3
abundance: .
d_gene: TRBD1
CDR3aa: CASSSGGAENIQYF
CDR3nt: TGTGCCAGCAGCTCAGGGGGCGCCGAAAACATTCAGTACTTC

j_gene: TRBJ1-1
v_gene: TRBV10-2
abundance: once
d_gene: TRBD1
CDR3aa: CASSEAGQEANREAFF
CDR3nt: TGCGCCAGCAGTGAGGCGGGACAGGAAGCTAACCGTGAAGCTTTCTTT

j_gene: TRBJ1-4
v_gene: TRBV9
abundance: .
d_gene: TRBD1
CDR3aa: CASSVTGGKNEKLFF
CDR3nt: TGTGCCAGCAGCGTGACAGGGGGCAAGAATGAAAAACTGTTTTTT

j_gene: TRBJ1-4
v_gene: TRBV27
abundance: .
d_gene: .
CDR3aa: CASSHVTGTANEKLFF
CDR3nt: TGTGCCAGCAGCCATGTCACAGGGACGGCTAATGAAAAACTGTTTTTT

j_gene: TRBJ2-1
v_gene: TRBV10-3
abundance: .
d_gene: TRBD2
CDR3aa: CAIRLAGGGNEQFF
CDR3nt: TGTGCCATCAGGCTGGCGGGAGGGGGGAATGAGCAGTTCTTC

j_gene: TRBJ2-7
v_gene: TRBV28
abundance: .
d_gene: .
CDR3aa: CASSPWRQTYEQYF
CDR3nt: TGTGCCAGCAGTCCATGGAGACAGACCTACGAGCAGTACTTC

j_gene: TRBJ2-1
v_gene: TRBV28
abundance: .
d_gene: .
CDR3aa: CASRMTKSDNEQFF
CDR3nt: TGTGCCAGCAGGATGACTAAGAGCGACAATGAGCAGTTCTTC

j_gene: TRBJ2-1
v_gene: TRBV27
abundance: once
d_gene: .
CDR3aa: CASSPRQVYNEQFF
CDR3nt: TGTGCCAGCAGTCCCCGACAGGTTTACAATGAGCAGTTCTTC

j_gene: TRBJ2-3
v_gene: TRBV7-6
abundance: .
d_gene: .
CDR3aa: CASSLSSDSTDTQYF
CDR3nt: TGTGCCAGCAGCTTATCTAGCGATAGCACAGATACGCAGTATTTT

j_gene: TRBJ2-3
v_gene: TRBV14
abundance: .
d_gene: .
CDR3aa: CASSQDYKDTQYF
CDR3nt: TGTGCCAGCAGCCAAGATTACAAGGATACGCAGTATTTT

j_gene: TRBJ2-7
v_gene: TRBV7-6
abundance: .
d_gene: .
CDR3aa: CASSLQGEQYF
CDR3nt: TGTGCCAGCAGCCTACAGGGCGAGCAGTACTTC

j_gene: TRBJ2-2
v_gene: TRBV6-4
abundance: few
d_gene: .
CDR3aa: CASSDKGSGELFF
CDR3nt: TGTGCCAGCAGTGACAAGGGGTCCGGGGAGCTGTTTTTT

j_gene: TRBJ1-1
v_gene: TRBV7-3
abundance: .
d_gene: .
CDR3aa: CASSLRPLRPVVVRATEDAEAFF
CDR3nt: TGTGCCAGCAGCTTAAGGCCGCTGAGACCGGTGGTCGTCAGGGCGACCGAAGACGCTGAAGCTTTCTTT

j_gene: TRBJ2-1
v_gene: TRBV4-3
abundance: .
d_gene: .
CDR3aa: CASSQEGGRDFGDEQFF
CDR3nt: TGCGCCAGCAGCCAAGAGGGGGGAAGGGACTTCGGCGATGAGCAGTTCTTC

j_gene: TRBJ1-1
v_gene: TRBV6-1
abundance: .
d_gene: .
CDR3aa: CASSVRRGGTEAFF
CDR3nt: TGTGCCAGCAGTGTCCGCAGGGGTGGCACTGAAGCTTTCTTT

j_gene: TRBJ1-6
v_gene: TRBV2
abundance: .
d_gene: .
CDR3aa: CASDYRDFNSPLHF
CDR3nt: TGTGCCAGCGACTACCGGGACTTTAATTCACCCCTCCACTTT

j_gene: TRBJ2-7
v_gene: TRBV28
abundance: .
d_gene: TRBD1
CDR3aa: CASSVALGTESYEQYF
CDR3nt: TGTGCCAGCAGTGTCGCCCTCGGGACAGAGTCCTACGAGCAGTACTTC

j_gene: TRBJ1-5
v_gene: TRBV28
abundance: .
d_gene: .
CDR3aa: CASGNRGNQPQHF
CDR3nt: TGTGCCAGCGGAAACAGGGGCAATCAGCCCCAGCATTTT

j_gene: TRBJ1-1
v_gene: TRBV5-1
abundance: .
d_gene: TRBD1
CDR3aa: CASKRTGGEGPEAFF
CDR3nt: TGCGCCAGCAAAAGGACAGGGGGCGAGGGCCCTGAAGCTTTCTTT

j_gene: TRBJ1-1
v_gene: TRBV6-6
abundance: few
d_gene: .
CDR3aa: CASSRGTASGGTEAFF
CDR3nt: TGTGCCAGCAGCCGGGGGACCGCCTCCGGAGGCACTGAAGCTTTCTTT

j_gene: TRBJ1-5
v_gene: TRBV7-8
abundance: .
d_gene: TRBD1
CDR3aa: CASSPATDRVYQPQHF
CDR3nt: TGTGCCAGCAGCCCGGCAACGGACAGGGTATATCAGCCCCAGCATTTT

j_gene: TRBJ2-1
v_gene: TRBV5-1
abundance: once
d_gene: TRBD1
CDR3aa: CASGRTGGYYNEQFF
CDR3nt: TGCGCCAGCGGTCGAACAGGGGGCTACTACAATGAGCAGTTCTTC

j_gene: TRBJ2-2
v_gene: TRBV7-2
abundance: .
d_gene: .
CDR3aa: CASSLVGRLSGELFF
CDR3nt: TGTGCCAGCAGCTTAGTCGGCAGGCTGTCCGGGGAGCTGTTTTTT

j_gene: TRBJ2-7
v_gene: TRBV11-2
abundance: once
d_gene: .
CDR3aa: CASSLARNSGSFSYEQYF
CDR3nt: TGTGCCAGCAGCTTAGCGCGTAACTCGGGTAGTTTCTCCTACGAGCAGTACTTC

j_gene: TRBJ2-5
v_gene: TRBV7-3
abundance: .
d_gene: .
CDR3aa: CASSLTGGEETQYF
CDR3nt: TGTGCCAGCAGCTTAACTGGAGGGGAGGAGACCCAGTACTTC

j_gene: TRBJ1-4
v_gene: TRBV6-5
abundance: once
d_gene: .
CDR3aa: CASSRKQGYGEKLFF
CDR3nt: TGTGCCAGCAGCCGAAAGCAGGGCTATGGTGAAAAACTGTTTTTT

j_gene: TRBJ2-3
v_gene: TRBV7-2
abundance: .
d_gene: TRBD2
CDR3aa: CASTISGSSVDTQYF
CDR3nt: TGTGCCAGCACCATTAGCGGGAGTTCGGTAGATACGCAGTATTTT